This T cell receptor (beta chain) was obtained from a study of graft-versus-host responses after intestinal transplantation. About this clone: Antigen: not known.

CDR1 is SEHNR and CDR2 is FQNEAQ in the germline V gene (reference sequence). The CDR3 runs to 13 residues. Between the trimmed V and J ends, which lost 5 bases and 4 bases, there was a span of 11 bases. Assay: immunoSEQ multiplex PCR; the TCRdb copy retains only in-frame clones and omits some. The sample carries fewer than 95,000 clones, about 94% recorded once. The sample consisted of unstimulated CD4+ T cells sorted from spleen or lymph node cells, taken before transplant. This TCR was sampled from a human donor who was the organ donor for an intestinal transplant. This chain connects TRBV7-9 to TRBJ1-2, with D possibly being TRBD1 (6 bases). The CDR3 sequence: CASSIGGAYGYTF. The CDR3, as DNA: TGTGCCAGCAGCATCGGGGGGGCCTATGGCTACACCTTC.